This T cell receptor (beta chain) was obtained from a study of blood T cell repertoires in COVID-19. Germline V gives CDR1 MDHEN, CDR2 SYDVKM. This CDR3 contains 16 residues. The V gene lost 6 bases and the J gene lost 0 bases, with 15 bases spanning the gap. Donors were grouped by their self-reported clinical history. Method: immunoSEQ multiplex PCR; TCRdb's copy keeps in-frame clones and lacks some. The table lists 400,000 to 450,000 clones, about nine tenths of them singletons. This TCR was sampled from a man in his late teens or twenties who had recovered from COVID-19. This chain joins TRBV28 and TRBJ1-5; the D gene is possibly TRBD1 (5 bases). Sample: PBMCs or T cells enriched from blood (not recorded which). Written as DNA, the CDR3 is TGTGCCAGCAGCCAATACGGACATTATAGCAATCAGCCCCAGCATTTT. Translation: CASSQYGHYSNQPQHF. Looking up the rest from reference TRBV28 and TRBJ1-5 gives the full variable domain: DVKVTQSSRYLVKRTGEKVFLECVQDMDHENMFWYRQDPGLGLRLIYFSYDVKMKEKGDIPEGYSVSREKKERFSLILESASTNQTSMYLCASSQYGHYSNQPQHFGDGTRLSIL.